These T cell receptor beta chains were read from a single sample in a study of T-cell memory formation after mild COVID-19. TCRdb passed the 5' RACE reads through MiXCR, listing each CDR3 protein once. This table holds 190,000 or so distinct CDR3 sequences, 20% to 25% found once. The sample consisted of PBMCs or a T cell subset sorted from them (not recorded which). These receptors were obtained from an adult woman who had mild COVID-19 (a few samples of this study predate the infection). Cell type and time point are not known. Both conserved end residues are part of each CDR3. The D gene is left open where the match is weak. A clone size is listed for some rows: how often the clone was seen (once, few, many), or a class if it is expanded.

d_gene | j_gene | v_gene | abundance | CDR3aa | CDR3nt
. | TRBJ2-7 | TRBV12-3/TRBV12-4 | . | CASSQRVSYEQYF | TGTGCCAGCAGTCAGCGGGTTTCCTACGAGCAGTACTTC
TRBD1 | TRBJ1-1 | TRBV25-1 | . | CASSEYSDRGEAFF | TGTGCCAGCAGTGAATATTCAGACAGGGGAGAAGCTTTCTTT
. | TRBJ2-3 | TRBV6-5 | . | CASSYSWTLNTDTQYF | TGTGCCAGCAGTTACTCTTGGACTTTAAACACAGATACGCAGTATTTT
. | TRBJ1-5 | TRBV27 | . | CASSDQGYGNQPQHF | TGTGCCAGCAGTGATCAGGGATATGGCAATCAGCCCCAGCATTTT
. | TRBJ2-1 | TRBV4-1 | . | CASSQEANEQFF | TGCGCCAGCAGCCAAGAGGCCAATGAGCAGTTCTTC
TRBD1 | TRBJ1-1 | TRBV7-8 | . | CASSPRDRWDTEAFF | TGTGCCAGCAGCCCCCGGGACAGGTGGGACACTGAAGCTTTCTTT
. | TRBJ1-2 | TRBV3-1 | . | CASSQGYGYYGYTF | TGTGCCAGCAGCCAAGGATACGGCTACTATGGCTACACCTTC
. | TRBJ2-7 | TRBV4-2 | few | CASSQGDEREQYF | TGTGCCAGCAGCCAAGGAGATGAGCGGGAGCAGTACTTC
. | TRBJ1-6 | TRBV9 | few | CASSERPTASSYNSPLHF | TGTGCCAGCAGCGAACGACCGACGGCTAGCTCCTATAATTCACCCCTCCACTTT
. | TRBJ2-7 | TRBV30 | . | CAWSDTGNEQYF | TGTGCCTGGAGCGATACAGGAAACGAGCAGTACTTC
. | TRBJ1-1 | TRBV27 | . | CASSFRTGTEAFF | TGTGCCAGCAGTTTCCGGACTGGCACTGAAGCTTTCTTT
. | TRBJ2-5 | TRBV10-3 | . | CAIGTVATETQYF | TGTGCCATCGGTACGGTCGCAACTGAGACCCAGTACTTC
TRBD1 | TRBJ2-3 | TRBV5-5 | many | CASSLGQGNADTQYF | TGTGCCAGCAGCTTGGGACAGGGAAACGCAGATACGCAGTATTTT